The TCR beta chain under discussion was sequenced for a study of cytomegalovirus exposure and HLA in healthy donors. Study-level information: From HLA-typed donors, an early data release held 70 million to 100 million unique TCRs. Findings and limits, study-wide: Later genetic work tied a missense DCLRE1C variant to beta-chain V and J trimming. Cytomegalovirus-associated status was assigned to 150 to 200 TCR beta chains.

Concerning this clone itself: Antigen specificity is unknown.

PCR employed 60 Vbeta and 13 Jbeta primers. Authors' data handling: Later work found around 85 million unique TCR beta chains, with roughly 11 million shared. Profiling relied on immunoSEQ multiplex PCR, and the TCRdb table lists in-frame clones only, not all of them. Clone size and V and J calls were adopted from that table, with D and trimming inferred from the DNA. The profile shows roughly 110,000 clones, about two thirds of them singletons. The material sequenced was PBMCs. The source is a boy aged 10-17 years in good health and CMV-seronegative.

The CDR3 sequence: CASSLGSVTGSVITF. Here the CDR3 DNA reads TGTGCCAGCAGCTTAGGCAGCGTCACAGGGTCGGTCATCACCTTC. V usage is TRBV11-2 and J usage is TRBJ1-2, with D perhaps matching TRBD1 (6 bases). The CDR3 is made up of 15 amino acids. The V gene lost 1 base and the J gene lost 13 bases, with 22 bases spanning the gap. Germline CDR1 reads SGHAT; CDR2 reads FQNNGV.